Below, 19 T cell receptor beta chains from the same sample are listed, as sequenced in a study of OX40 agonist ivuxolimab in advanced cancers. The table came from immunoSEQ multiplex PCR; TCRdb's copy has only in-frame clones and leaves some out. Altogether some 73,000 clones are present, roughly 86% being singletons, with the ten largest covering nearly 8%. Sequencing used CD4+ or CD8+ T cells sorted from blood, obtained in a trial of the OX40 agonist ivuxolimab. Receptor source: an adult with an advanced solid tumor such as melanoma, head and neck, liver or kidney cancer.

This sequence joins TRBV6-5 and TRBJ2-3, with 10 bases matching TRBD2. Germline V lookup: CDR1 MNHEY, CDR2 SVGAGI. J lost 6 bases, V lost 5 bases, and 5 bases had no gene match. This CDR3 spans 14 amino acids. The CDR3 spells CASSQLAGRDTQYF. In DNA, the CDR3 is TGTGCCAGCAGTCAACTAGCGGGGAGGGATACGCAGTATTTT.

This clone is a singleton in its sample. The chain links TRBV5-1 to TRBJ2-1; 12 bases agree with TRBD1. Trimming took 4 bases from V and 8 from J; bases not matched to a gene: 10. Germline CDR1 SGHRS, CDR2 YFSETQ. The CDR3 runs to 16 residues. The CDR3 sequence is CASSPRGTGGGDEQFF. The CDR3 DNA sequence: TGCGCCAGCAGCCCCCGCGGGACAGGGGGCGGAGATGAGCAGTTCTTC.

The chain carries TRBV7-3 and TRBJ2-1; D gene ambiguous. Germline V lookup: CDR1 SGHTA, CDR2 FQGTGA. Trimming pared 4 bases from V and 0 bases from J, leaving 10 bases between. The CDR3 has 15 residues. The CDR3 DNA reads TGTGCCAGCAGCTGGAGCGTGCGCTCCTACAATGAGCAGTTCTTC. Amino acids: CASSWSVRSYNEQFF.

CDR3 in amino acids: CASSLRGATNEKLFF. CDR3 DNA sequence: TGCGCCAGCAGCTTGAGGGGGGCTACTAATGAAAAACTGTTTTTT. The chain links TRBV5-1 to TRBJ1-4; possible D gene TRBD1, 6 bases. Germline V gene lookup returns CDR1 SGHRS and CDR2 YFSETQ. Trimming took 1 base from V and 2 from J, leaving 9 bases between them. The CDR3 is 15 residues long.

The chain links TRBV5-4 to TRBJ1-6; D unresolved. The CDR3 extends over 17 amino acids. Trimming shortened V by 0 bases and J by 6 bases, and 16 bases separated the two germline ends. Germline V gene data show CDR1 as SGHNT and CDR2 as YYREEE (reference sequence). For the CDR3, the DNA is TGTGCCAGCAGCTTGGGTTGGGCAGGAGGGATTAATTCACCCCTCCACTTT. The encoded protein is CASSLGWAGGINSPLHF.

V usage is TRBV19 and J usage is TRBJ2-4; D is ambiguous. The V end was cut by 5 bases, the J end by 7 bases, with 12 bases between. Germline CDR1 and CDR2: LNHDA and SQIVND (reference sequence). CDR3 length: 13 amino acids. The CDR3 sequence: CASSLANGNIQYF. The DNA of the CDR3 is TGTGCCAGTAGTCTTGCGAATGGGAACATTCAGTACTTC.

CDR3 amino acids: CASSSGPSGGYTF. CDR3 DNA sequence: TGTGCCAGCAGCTCTGGACCCTCGGGTGGCTACACCTTC. The V call is TRBV5-6, the J call TRBJ1-2; D is uncertain. V was cut by 3 bases and J by 7 bases, with 13 bases left in between. The CDR3 runs to 13 residues. From germline, CDR1 is SGHDT and CDR2 YYEEEE.

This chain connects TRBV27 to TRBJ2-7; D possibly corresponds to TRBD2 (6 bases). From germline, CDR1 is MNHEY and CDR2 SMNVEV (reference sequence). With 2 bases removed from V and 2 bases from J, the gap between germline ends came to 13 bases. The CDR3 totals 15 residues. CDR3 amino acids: CASSLVGGQTYEQYF. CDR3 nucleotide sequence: TGTGCCAGCAGTTTAGTGGGGGGTCAAACCTACGAGCAGTACTTC.

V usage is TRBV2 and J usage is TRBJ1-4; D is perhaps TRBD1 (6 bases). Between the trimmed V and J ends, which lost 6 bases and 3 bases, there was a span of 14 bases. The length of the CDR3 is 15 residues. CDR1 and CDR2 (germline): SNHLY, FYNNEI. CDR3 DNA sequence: TGTGCCAGCAGGGCTCAGACAGGACCTAATGAAAAACTGTTTTTT. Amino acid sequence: CASRAQTGPNEKLFF.

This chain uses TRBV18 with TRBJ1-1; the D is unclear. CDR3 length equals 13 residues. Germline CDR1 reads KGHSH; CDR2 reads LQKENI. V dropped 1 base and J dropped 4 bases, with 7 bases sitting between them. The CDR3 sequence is CASSPLSSTEAFF. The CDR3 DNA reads TGTGCCAGCTCACCACTGAGCAGCACTGAAGCTTTCTTT. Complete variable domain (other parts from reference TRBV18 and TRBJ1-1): NAGVMQNPRHLVRRRGQEARLRCSPMKGHSHVYWYRQLPEEGLKFMVYLQKENIIDESGMPKERFSAEFPKEGPSILRIQQVVRGDSAAYFCASSPLSSTEAFFGQGTRLTVV.

The CDR3 DNA follows: TGCGCCAGCAGTCAACTCGGGGACGGCTTCACAGATACGCAGTATTTT. It translates to CASSQLGDGFTDTQYF. The chain recombines TRBV23-1 with TRBJ2-3; D is perhaps TRBD1 or TRBD2 (5 bases each). TRBV23-1 carries the ORF label, with uncertain function. Trimming left V 2 bases short and J 2 bases short, with 14 bases between. The CDR3 sequence is 16 residues long.

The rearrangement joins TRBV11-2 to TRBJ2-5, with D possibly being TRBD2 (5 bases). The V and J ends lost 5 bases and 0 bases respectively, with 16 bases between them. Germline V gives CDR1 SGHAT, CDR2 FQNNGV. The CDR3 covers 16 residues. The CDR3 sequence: CASSPHGGQYQETQYF. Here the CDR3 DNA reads TGTGCCAGCAGCCCCCACGGCGGGCAGTACCAAGAGACCCAGTACTTC.

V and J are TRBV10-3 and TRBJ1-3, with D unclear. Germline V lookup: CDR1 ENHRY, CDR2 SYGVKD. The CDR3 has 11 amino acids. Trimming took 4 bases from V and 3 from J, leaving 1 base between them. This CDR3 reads CAISVGNTIYF. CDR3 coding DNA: TGTGCCATCAGTGTTGGAAACACCATATATTTT.

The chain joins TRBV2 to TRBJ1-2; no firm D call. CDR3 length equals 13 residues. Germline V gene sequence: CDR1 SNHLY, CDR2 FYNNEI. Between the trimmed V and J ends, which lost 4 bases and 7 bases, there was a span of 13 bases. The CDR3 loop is CASSAPAFRGYTF. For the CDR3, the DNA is TGTGCCAGCAGTGCCCCGGCCTTTCGTGGCTACACCTTC. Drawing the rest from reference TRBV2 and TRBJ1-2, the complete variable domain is EPEVTQTPSHQVTQMGQEVILRCVPISNHLYFYWYRQILGQKVEFLVSFYNNEISEKSEIFDDQFSVERPDGSNFTLKIRSTKLEDSAMYFCASSAPAFRGYTFGSGTRLTVV.

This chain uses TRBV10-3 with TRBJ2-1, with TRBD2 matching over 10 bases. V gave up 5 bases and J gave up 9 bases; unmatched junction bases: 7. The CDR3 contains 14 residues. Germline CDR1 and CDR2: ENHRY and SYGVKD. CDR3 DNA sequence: TGTGCCATCAGTCGGACTAGCGGAGGGACTGAGCAGTTCTTC. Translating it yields CAISRTSGGTEQFF.

CDR3 bases: TGTGCCAGCAGCCAAGACAGGGGAAATAATTCACCCCTCCACTTT. It encodes CASSQDRGNNSPLHF. The chain uses TRBV5-4 and TRBJ1-6; 8 positions match TRBD1. The CDR3 is 15 residues long. J gave up 5 bases and V 4 bases, and 5 bases lay outside the gene matches. Germline V gene lookup returns CDR1 SGHNT and CDR2 YYREEE (reference sequence).

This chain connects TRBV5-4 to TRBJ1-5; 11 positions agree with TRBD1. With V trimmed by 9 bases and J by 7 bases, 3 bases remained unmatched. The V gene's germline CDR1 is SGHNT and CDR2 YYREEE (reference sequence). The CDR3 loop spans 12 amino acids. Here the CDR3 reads CATRTGGQPQHF. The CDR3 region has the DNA TGTGCCACCCGGACAGGGGGCCAGCCCCAGCATTTT.

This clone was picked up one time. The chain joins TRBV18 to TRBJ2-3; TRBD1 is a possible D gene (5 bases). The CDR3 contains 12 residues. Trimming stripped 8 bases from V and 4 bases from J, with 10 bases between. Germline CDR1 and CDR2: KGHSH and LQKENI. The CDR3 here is CASQGPADTQYF. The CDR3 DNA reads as TGTGCCAGCCAGGGTCCCGCAGATACGCAGTATTTT.

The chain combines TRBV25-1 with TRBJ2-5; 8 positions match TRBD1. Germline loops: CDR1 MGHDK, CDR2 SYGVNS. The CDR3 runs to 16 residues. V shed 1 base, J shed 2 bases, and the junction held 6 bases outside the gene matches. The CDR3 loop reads CASSESRTGQQETQYF. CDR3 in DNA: TGTGCCAGCAGTGAATCGAGGACAGGGCAACAAGAGACCCAGTACTTC. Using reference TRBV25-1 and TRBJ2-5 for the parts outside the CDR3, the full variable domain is EADIYQTPRYLVIGTGKKITLECSQTMGHDKMYWYQQDPGMELHLIHYSYGVNSTEKGDLSSESTVSRIRTEHFPLTLESARPSHTSQYLCASSESRTGQQETQYFGPGTRLLVL.